This T cell receptor beta chain was retrieved from a study of shared clonotypes between healthy human individuals. General study points: It was anticipated that sequencing depth would influence how many clonotypes donors shared.

Method: immunoSEQ multiplex PCR; TCRdb's copy keeps in-frame clones and lacks some. Of about 79,000 clones in the sample, around 57% were seen once. The ends were cut back, 0 bases at V and 5 bases at J, with 11 bases in the middle. The CDR3 is 14 residues long. The germline V gene has CDR1 SGHRS and CDR2 YFSETQ. As regards this clone: Antigen unknown.

Sequenced material: memory CD8+ T cells sorted from blood. Subset noted: CD45RO+ cells pooled with CCR7-negative TemRA cells. This receptor was obtained from a man under 40 in good health. The chain couples TRBV5-1 to TRBJ2-5; no firm D call. CDR3 amino acids: CASSLEVSRETQYF. The CDR3 DNA reads as TGCGCCAGCAGCTTGGAGGTTAGCAGGGAGACCCAGTACTTC.